The sequence of this TCR beta chain was determined in a study of T cell responses to AZD1222 COVID-19 vaccine. Trimming stripped 5 bases from V and 0 bases from J, with 8 bases between. The CDR3 runs to 14 residues. Germline V gene sequence: CDR1 SEHNR, CDR2 FQNEAQ (reference sequence). Repertoires were generated with immunoSEQ multiplex PCR, while TCRdb's copy carries only in-frame clones and drops some. Seen here are 130,000 or so clones, 89% observed once, and the top ten hold 9.5%. This specimen consisted of peripheral blood, obtained 28 days after the second AZD1222 dose. The rearrangement uses TRBV7-9 and TRBJ1-5, with D uncertain. This sequence was found in an adult who received the AZD1222 COVID-19 vaccine. CDR3: CASSPPGSNQPQHF. The CDR3 region has the DNA TGTGCCAGCAGCCCCCCCGGTAGCAATCAGCCCCAGCATTTT.